A single sample gave rise to the 20 T cell receptor beta chains below, sequenced in a study of T cell clonality in common variable immunodeficiency. Measured with immunoSEQ multiplex PCR; TCRdb has only the in-frame clones, and not every one. The sample has tens of thousands of clones, none seen only once. The sequenced sample was peripheral blood mononuclear cells. These TCRs come from a person aged 18 to 70 in good health.

This clone was observed at least ten times. Read coverage stops 3 residues before the CDR3 terminus; the germline J gene supplies the remainder. The chain combines TRBV28 with TRBJ2-7, with 7 bases aligning to TRBD2. This CDR3 has 14 residues. J lost 0 bases, V lost 6 bases, and 5 bases had no gene match. CDR1 and CDR2 from the germline V gene are MDHEN and SYDVKM. Incomplete CDR3 DNA: TGTGCCAGCAGGCCCGGGACTAACTCCTACGAG. This encodes CASRPGTNSYE. The full CDR3 sequence reads CASRPGTNSYEQYF.

This clone has ten or more counts. The sequenced fragment ends 3 residues before the CDR3 boundary, so the rest is inferred from the germline J gene. The J gene is TRBJ1-6, the V gene TRBV10-3, with 8 bases that match TRBD1. This CDR3 spans 15 amino acids. The germline V gene has CDR1 ENHRY and CDR2 SYGVKD. Trimming took 4 bases from V and 7 from J; bases not matched to a gene: 6. CDR3 bases read: TGTGCCATCAGTGCACAAGACAGGGGAAATTCACCC. It yields the protein CAISAQDRGNSP. From start to end, the CDR3 is CAISAQDRGNSPLHF.

The sample holds many counts of this clone. The read ends 3 residues shy of where the CDR3 ends; the end is completed using the germline J gene. The V call is TRBV5-1, the J call TRBJ2-3, with 9 bases fitting TRBD2. The J segment lost 4 bases and the V segment lost 4 bases, leaving 10 bases of the junction unmatched. The CDR3 covers 16 residues. CDR1 and CDR2 from the germline V gene are SGHRS and YFSETQ. CDR3 region: CASSPRVSGSADTQYF. The CDR3 bases that were read are TGCGCCAGCAGCCCCCGTGTTAGCGGGAGTGCAGATACG.

This clone was detected ten times or more. Read data end 3 residues before the CDR3 end; the end is taken from the germline J gene. This chain uses TRBV30 with TRBJ2-1; 10 bases are shared with TRBD2. The germline V gene encodes CDR1 GTSNPN and CDR2 SVGIG (reference sequence). Germline trimming cut 3 bases from V and 3 bases from J; bases unmatched to any gene: 8. The CDR3 runs 16 residues. CDR3 DNA (partial): TGTGCCTGGAGAGACCCTAGCGGGAGAGTCTACAATGAG. It yields the protein CAWRDPSGRVYNE. The complete CDR3 protein is CAWRDPSGRVYNEQFF.

This clone was recorded at least ten times. With the read ending 3 residues before the CDR3 end, the germline J gene is used to fill in that end. Other DNA sequences within the sample encode an identical CDR3. The chain uses TRBV5-1 and TRBJ1-1, with TRBD1 matching 7 bases. The V segment lost 4 bases and the J segment 4 bases; nucleotides outside the gene matches: 7. Looked up from germline, CDR1 is SGHRS and CDR2 is YFSETQ. The CDR3 is 14 amino acids. The CDR3 DNA, read in part, is TGCGCCAGCAGCCCAGACAGGGTTATCACTGAA. This gives the protein CASSPDRVITE. The full CDR3 is CASSPDRVITEAFF.

At least ten counts were recorded for this clone. The CDR3 extends 3 residues past the end of the read, so its final part is completed from the germline J gene. The chain joins TRBV2 to TRBJ1-2, with 9 positions matching TRBD1. Germline loops: CDR1 SNHLY, CDR2 FYNNEI. The CDR3 has 13 amino acids. V shed 5 bases, J shed 7 bases, and the junction held 5 bases outside the gene matches. CDR3: CASSLQGAGGYTF. The sequenced CDR3 bases are TGTGCCAGCAGTTTACAGGGGGCCGGTGGC. Variable domain in full (rest from reference TRBV2 and TRBJ1-2): EPEVTQTPSHQVTQMGQEVILRCVPISNHLYFYWYRQILGQKVEFLVSFYNNEISEKSEIFDDQFSVERPDGSNFTLKIRSTKLEDSAMYFCASSLQGAGGYTFGSGTRLTVV.

This clone has ten or more counts. The read finishes 3 residues shy of the CDR3 end, and the germline J gene is used to complete it. The chain uses TRBV20-1 and TRBJ1-1; TRBD1 aligns across 9 bases. CDR1 DFQATT and CDR2 SNEGSKA come from the germline V gene (reference sequence). Trimming cost V 2 bases and J 4 bases; bases outside gene matches: 2. The CDR3 is 13 residues long. CDR3 loop: CSARLTGGTEAFF. Incomplete CDR3 DNA: TGCAGTGCTAGATTGACAGGGGGCACTGAA.

This clone was detected many times. The read finishes 3 residues shy of the CDR3 end, and the germline J gene is used to complete it. The V gene is TRBV5-4, the J gene TRBJ1-1; possibly TRBD1 for D (5 bases). This CDR3 is built from 14 residues. The germline CDR1 and CDR2 sequences are SGHNT and YYREEE (reference sequence). V was shortened by 2 bases and J by 1 base, with 9 bases between the two germline ends. The covered CDR3 bases are TGTGCCAGCAGCTTAGGGGAGGGGAACACTGAA. Its protein product is CASSLGEGNTE. The whole CDR3 reads CASSLGEGNTEAFF. Complete variable domain (other parts from reference TRBV5-4 and TRBJ1-1): ETGVTQSPTHLIKTRGQQVTLRCSSQSGHNTVSWYQQALGQGPQFIFQYYREEENGRGNFPPRFSGLQFPNYSSELNVNALELDDSALYLCASSLGEGNTEAFFGQGTRLTVV.

This clone has a count of ten or more. The missing CDR3 end, 3 residues past where the read stops, is filled in from the germline J gene. This sequence joins TRBV5-1 and TRBJ1-2; D is perhaps TRBD1 (6 bases). CDR3 size: 13 residues. Germline CDR1 reads SGHRS; CDR2 reads YFSETQ. V was trimmed by 0 bases and J by 6 bases, leaving 9 bases between them. The CDR3 bases that were read are TGCGCCAGCAGCTTGGGTTCAGGGGATGGC. It yields the protein CASSLGSGDG. In full, the CDR3 is CASSLGSGDGYTF. The whole variable domain, remainder taken from reference TRBV5-1 and TRBJ1-2, is KAGVTQTPRYLIKTRGQQVTLSCSPISGHRSVSWYQQTPGQGLQFLFEYFSETQRNKGNFPGRFSGRQFSNSRSEMNVSTLELGDSALYLCASSLGSGDGYTFGSGTRLTVV.

This clone was counted ten times or more. The sequence runs out 3 residues before the end of the CDR3; the remainder is reconstructed from the germline J gene. This sequence joins TRBV6-4 and TRBJ1-2, with D tentatively TRBD1 (6 bases). Germline CDR1 MRHNA, CDR2 SNTAGT. V lost 6 bases, J lost 2 bases, and 10 bases lay in between. The CDR3 totals 13 residues. CDR3 DNA (partial): TGTGCCAGCAGCATTACAGGGAACTATGGC. Protein sequence: CASSITGNYG. The entire CDR3 protein reads CASSITGNYGYTF.

This clone was recorded many times. A read error may produce the germline difference seen at one junction end. The read finishes 3 residues shy of the CDR3 end, and the germline J gene is used to complete it. The chain employs TRBV4-2 and TRBJ2-1, with D maybe TRBD2 (5 bases). Germline CDR1 is LGHNA and CDR2 is YNFKEQ. This CDR3 is 16 amino acids long. The part of the CDR3 DNA that was read is TGCGCCAGCAGCCAGAGCGGTGAGGGATCCTACAATGAG. Amino acids: CASSQSGEGSYNE. The whole CDR3 protein reads CASSQSGEGSYNEQFF.

In its sample, this clone was seen many times. CDR3 DNA, as far as it was read: TGTGCCAGTAGTATTTATGACAATGAG. As protein: CASSIYDNE. The entire CDR3 sequence reads CASSIYDNEQFF. The V and J genes are TRBV19 and TRBJ2-1; D unclear. The read is 3 residues too short to cover the CDR3 end, so that end is filled in from the germline J gene. CDR1 and CDR2 (germline): LNHDA, SQIVND (reference sequence). V was trimmed by 3 bases and J by 5 bases, leaving 5 bases between them. The CDR3 spans 12 residues.

The table lists this clone with many counts. Read coverage stops 3 residues before the CDR3 terminus; the germline J gene supplies the remainder. This chain connects TRBV29-1 to TRBJ2-1, with TRBD2 identical over 9 bases. V shed 3 bases and J 0 bases; nucleotides not matched to a gene: 6. The germline V gene encodes CDR1 SQVTM and CDR2 ANQGSEA. This CDR3 spans 16 amino acids. CDR3 sequence: CSVEPLSGSSYNEQFF. The sequenced part of the CDR3 DNA is TGCAGCGTTGAGCCTCTTAGCGGGAGCTCCTACAATGAG.

The sample holds many counts of this clone. The CDR3 is cut off 3 residues early in the read; its end comes from the germline J gene. The chain employs TRBV10-3 and TRBJ1-5, with unresolved D. This CDR3 has 14 residues. Trimming cost V 10 bases and J 2 bases, with 15 bases left between them. Germline-derived CDR1 and CDR2 are ENHRY and SYGVKD. CDR3: CATGLSAGNQPQHF. CDR3 bases read: TGTGCCACTGGCTTGAGCGCGGGCAATCAGCCC.

This clone has a count of ten or more. The read stops 3 residues short of the end of the CDR3; the missing end is completed from the germline J gene. The V gene is TRBV7-8, the J gene TRBJ2-7, with 9 bases that match TRBD1. The V gene's germline CDR1 is SGHVS and CDR2 FQNEAQ. V lost 5 bases and J lost 1; bases outside the gene matches: 6. This CDR3 comprises 15 residues. Partial CDR3 DNA: TGTGCCAGCAGCCTTACGGACAGGGGATCCTACGAG. It yields the protein CASSLTDRGSYE. The CDR3 reads in full as CASSLTDRGSYEQYF.

Note on this clone: The read ends 3 residues shy of where the CDR3 ends; the end is completed using the germline J gene. This chain uses TRBV11-2 with TRBJ1-3; D ambiguous. Germline CDR1 reads SGHAT; CDR2 reads FQNNGV. V lost 1 base and J 0 bases, leaving 7 bases between the germline ends. CDR3 size: 15 residues. CDR3 protein: CASSLVRASGNTIYF. Incomplete CDR3 DNA: TGTGCCAGCAGCTTAGTTAGGGCCTCTGGAAACACC.

This clone has a count of ten or more. At one end the junction does not follow the germline gene, possibly because of a read error. The CDR3 goes on 3 residues after the read ends, and that part is filled in from the germline J gene. The chain links TRBV6-1 to TRBJ2-1; no clear D. The CDR3 runs 14 residues. The germline V gene encodes CDR1 MNHNS and CDR2 SASEGT. The sequenced part of the CDR3 DNA is TGTGCCAGTAGTGACTTGTCTTCTTTGAATGAG. Amino acids: CASSDLSSLNE. The CDR3 as a whole reads CASSDLSSLNEQFF.

For this clone: The observed sequence ends 3 residues before the CDR3 terminus, with the missing tail filled in from the germline J gene. The gene calls are TRBV5-1 and TRBJ1-2; TRBD1 matches at 9 bases. The CDR3 has 15 amino acids. The J segment lost 5 bases and the V segment lost 0 bases, leaving 5 bases of the junction unmatched. The germline V gene encodes CDR1 SGHRS and CDR2 YFSETQ. CDR3 protein: CASSLGPDRGYGYTF. Incomplete CDR3 DNA: TGCGCCAGCAGCTTGGGTCCGGACAGGGGATATGGC.

This clone was recorded many times. The DNA ends 3 residues before the CDR3 does, and the rest of the CDR3 is filled in from the germline J gene. The V and J genes are TRBV20-1 and TRBJ1-6; 9 bases are shared with TRBD1. Unmatched junction bases numbered 4, after V lost 3 bases and J lost 7 bases. CDR1 is DFQATT and CDR2 is SNEGSKA in the germline V gene (reference sequence). There are 14 residues in the CDR3. CDR3 bases read: TGCAGTGCTAGCCGGGACAGGGTGAATTCACCC. Its translation is CSASRDRVNSP. The full CDR3 is CSASRDRVNSPLHF.

This clone has ten or more counts. One end of the junction varies from germline; a read error may be responsible. The read finishes 3 residues shy of the CDR3 end, and the germline J gene is used to complete it. The V gene is TRBV4-2, the J gene TRBJ1-2, with TRBD1 matching over 7 bases. The CDR3 has 16 residues. The V gene's germline CDR1 is LGHNA and CDR2 YNFKEQ. The sequenced part of the CDR3 DNA is TGCGCCAGCAGCCAAGCCCCTTCCGGGACAGCGCAATCG. This encodes CASSQAPSGTAQS. The complete CDR3 reads CASSQAPSGTAQSYTF.